These 22 T cell receptor beta chains originate from one sample sequenced in a study of blood T cell repertoires in COVID-19. Clones were sequenced by immunoSEQ multiplex PCR, and TCRdb holds only the in-frame ones, with some missing. In the table there are a few hundred thousand clones, 89% of which are singletons. Material for sequencing was peripheral blood. Receptors were obtained from a woman in her 40s who had recovered from COVID-19.

V and J are TRBV7-8 and TRBJ2-1; D is perhaps TRBD2 (5 bases). CDR1 SGHVS and CDR2 FQNEAQ come from the germline V gene. The CDR3 loop spans 14 amino acids. Trimming took 8 bases from V and 2 from J, leaving 13 bases between them. CDR3 bases: TGTGCCAGCGGCCCCGGGGAGCCCTACAATGAGCAGTTCTTC. Protein sequence: CASGPGEPYNEQFF.

This clone was found once. J is TRBJ2-5 and V is TRBV28, with TRBD1 matching over 7 bases. CDR1 is MDHEN, CDR2 SYDVKM, per germline. The CDR3 has 15 residues. Trimming removed 6 bases from V and 5 bases from J; junction bases left unmatched: 12. CDR3 coding DNA: TGTGCCAGCAGCTCAGCACAGGGGAAGGGGGAGACCCAGTACTTC. The encoded protein is CASSSAQGKGETQYF.

The V call is TRBV3-1 (or the pseudogene TRBV3-2), the J call TRBJ2-1; 12 nucleotides agree with TRBD2. The CDR3 spans 16 residues. Germline assignment: CDR1 LGHDT and CDR2 YNNKEL (reference sequence). With V trimmed by 1 base and J by 4 bases, 2 bases remained unmatched. DNA for the CDR3: TGTGCCAGCAGCCAAGCTACTAGCGGGAGGTACAATGAGCAGTTCTTC. This translates into CASSQATSGRYNEQFF.

J is TRBJ2-5 and V is TRBV6-5, with a weak D call TRBD1 (6 bases). V was pared by 6 bases and J by 4 bases, with 15 bases between. Germline assignment: CDR1 MNHEY and CDR2 SVGAGI. This CDR3 comprises 14 residues. The CDR3 loop reads CASSDGTSRETQYF. For the CDR3, the DNA is TGTGCCAGCAGCGACGGGACATCTAGAGAGACCCAGTACTTC.

This sequence joins TRBV5-4 and TRBJ2-2; D may be TRBD2 (6 bases). CDR1 SGHNT and CDR2 YYREEE come from the germline V gene (reference sequence). This CDR3 is built from 14 residues. V was shortened by 4 bases and J by 4 bases, with 11 bases between the two germline ends. DNA of the CDR3: TGTGCCAGCAGCCGGGAGTTTACCACCGGGGAGCTGTTTTTT. Its translation is CASSREFTTGELFF. The full variable domain, its missing parts supplied by reference TRBV5-4 and TRBJ2-2, is ETGVTQSPTHLIKTRGQQVTLRCSSQSGHNTVSWYQQALGQGPQFIFQYYREEENGRGNFPPRFSGLQFPNYSSELNVNALELDDSALYLCASSREFTTGELFFGEGSRLTVL.

This clone is a singleton in its sample. This chain joins TRBV12-3 or TRBV12-4 and TRBJ2-5; D is perhaps TRBD2 (6 bases). With 0 bases removed from V and 7 bases from J, the gap between germline ends came to 9 bases. CDR3 size: 13 residues. CDR3: CASSLAFGGTQYF. The CDR3 coding sequence is TGTGCCAGCAGTTTAGCCTTCGGGGGGACCCAGTACTTC.

The J gene is TRBJ2-5, the V gene TRBV5-1; 8 nucleotides align to TRBD2. Germline CDR1 and CDR2: SGHRS and YFSETQ. The CDR3 consists of 14 residues. Unmatched junction bases numbered 6, after V lost 4 bases and J lost 4 bases. CDR3 in amino acids: CASSVSGSGETQYF. The CDR3 DNA sequence: TGCGCCAGCAGCGTGAGCGGGAGCGGAGAGACCCAGTACTTC. The full variable domain, rest sourced from reference TRBV5-1 and TRBJ2-5, is KAGVTQTPRYLIKTRGQQVTLSCSPISGHRSVSWYQQTPGQGLQFLFEYFSETQRNKGNFPGRFSGRQFSNSRSEMNVSTLELGDSALYLCASSVSGSGETQYFGPGTRLLVL.

The rearrangement joins TRBV7-9 to TRBJ2-5; D unresolved. Germline CDR1 reads SEHNR; CDR2 reads FQNEAQ (reference sequence). The CDR3 runs 13 residues. V lost 2 bases and J lost 2, with 6 bases in between. CDR3 in DNA: TGTGCCAGCAGCTTATTGGCACAAGAGACCCAGTACTTC. Its translation: CASSLLAQETQYF. Using reference TRBV7-9 and TRBJ2-5 for the parts outside the CDR3, the full variable domain is DTGVSQNPRHKITKRGQNVTFRCDPISEHNRLYWYRQTLGQGPEFLTYFQNEAQLEKSRLLSDRFSAERPKGSFSTLEIQRTEQGDSAMYLCASSLLAQETQYFGPGTRLLVL.

This chain uses TRBV5-5 with TRBJ2-3; 9 bases are a match to TRBD2. This CDR3 contains 16 residues. CDR1 SGHKS and CDR2 YYEKEE come from the germline V gene (reference sequence). With 6 bases clipped from V and 3 bases from J, the junction kept 11 bases outside the gene matches. CDR3 sequence: CASTLAGGPTTDTQYF. The CDR3 DNA is TGTGCCAGCACCCTGGCGGGAGGGCCAACGACAGATACGCAGTATTTT. The whole variable domain, filled in from reference TRBV5-5 and TRBJ2-3, reads DAGVTQSPTHLIKTRGQQVTLRCSPISGHKSVSWYQQVLGQGPQFIFQYYEKEERGRGNFPDRFSARQFPNYSSELNVNALLLGDSALYLCASTLAGGPTTDTQYFGPGTRLTVL.

In DNA, the CDR3 is TGCGCCAGCAGCTTACGACTGAGCACTGAAGCTTTCTTT. It translates to CASSLRLSTEAFF. V gene TRBV5-1 combines with J gene TRBJ1-1; the D is unclear. The V end lost 2 bases, the J end lost 4 bases, and 9 bases lay between the germline ends. Germline V lookup: CDR1 SGHRS, CDR2 YFSETQ. This CDR3 has 13 residues. Full variable domain (missing parts from reference TRBV5-1 and TRBJ1-1): KAGVTQTPRYLIKTRGQQVTLSCSPISGHRSVSWYQQTPGQGLQFLFEYFSETQRNKGNFPGRFSGRQFSNSRSEMNVSTLELGDSALYLCASSLRLSTEAFFGQGTRLTVV.

The chain couples TRBV5-1 to TRBJ2-7; 8 bases are shared with TRBD2. CDR3 length equals 16 residues. V trimming: 4 bases; J trimming: 4 bases; junction bases outside the gene matches: 13. Germline V gene sequence: CDR1 SGHRS, CDR2 YFSETQ. The CDR3 bases are TGCGCCAGCAGCCCGGCCCAAGCGGGAGCGGAATACGAGCAGTACTTC. It codes for CASSPAQAGAEYEQYF.

The rearrangement joins TRBV12-3 or TRBV12-4 to TRBJ1-2; D is unclear. There are 13 residues in the CDR3. V lost 6 bases and J 6 bases, leaving 14 bases between the germline ends. The DNA for the CDR3 is TGTGCCAGCAGCCAAGAGGGCAGAAATGGCTACACCTTC. Translating it yields CASSQEGRNGYTF.

The V call is TRBV6-1, the J call TRBJ2-3, with 8 bases aligning to TRBD2. CDR1 is MNHNS and CDR2 is SASEGT in the germline V gene. The V and J ends lost 2 bases and 4 bases, in that order; junction bases with no gene match: 11. The CDR3 extends over 17 amino acids. CDR3: CASSEPRGGFGSDTQYF. The CDR3, as DNA: TGTGCCAGCAGTGAACCCCGGGGGGGTTTTGGATCAGATACGCAGTATTTT.

This rearrangement joins TRBV6-5 to TRBJ1-3, with 11 bases aligning to TRBD1. This CDR3 region has 15 residues. The trim removed 5 bases at V and 2 bases at J, leaving 2 bases unmatched. The germline CDR1 and CDR2 sequences are MNHEY and SVGAGI. For the CDR3, the DNA is TGTGCCAGCAGTAGGACAGGGGGCACTGGAAACACCATATATTTT. Its translation is CASSRTGGTGNTIYF.

This clone was seen only a few times. V is TRBV28 and J is TRBJ2-7, with 10 bases lining up with TRBD2. V was clipped by 7 bases and J by 5 bases; unmatched bases: 11. Germline lookup yields CDR1 MDHEN and CDR2 SYDVKM. The CDR3 covers 15 residues. In DNA, the CDR3 is TGTGCCAGCACCCGGCGGGCTAGCGGGAGAAACGAGCAGTACGTC. Translated: CASTRRASGRNEQYV.

V usage is TRBV19 and J usage is TRBJ2-7; a possible D gene is TRBD1 (5 bases). Germline V lookup: CDR1 LNHDA, CDR2 SQIVND (reference sequence). V shed 5 bases and J shed 5 bases, with 16 bases lying between them. The CDR3 sequence is 14 residues long. The CDR3 sequence: CASSLTAGNHEQYV. CDR3 nucleotides: TGTGCCAGTAGTTTAACAGCAGGGAACCACGAGCAGTACGTC.

The V gene is TRBV2, the J gene TRBJ1-4; 10 positions match TRBD1. The CDR3 is 14 residues long. The V segment lost 3 bases and the J segment 10 bases; nucleotides outside the gene matches: 5. Germline V gene lookup returns CDR1 SNHLY and CDR2 FYNNEI. This CDR3 is CASSEGTGVGKLFF. Written as DNA, the CDR3 is TGTGCCAGCAGTGAGGGGACAGGGGTTGGAAAACTGTTTTTT.

The chain joins TRBV5-5 to TRBJ2-1, with D perhaps matching TRBD2 (5 bases). Trimming took 2 bases from V and 0 from J, leaving 9 bases between them. In germline, CDR1 is SGHKS, CDR2 YYEKEE (reference sequence). There are 15 residues in the CDR3. This chain's CDR3 is CASSLAENSYNEQFF. The CDR3 DNA reads TGTGCCAGCAGCTTAGCGGAAAACTCCTACAATGAGCAGTTCTTC.

The chain uses TRBV13 and TRBJ2-1; the match to TRBD2 covers 7 bases. CDR1 and CDR2 (germline): PRHDT, FYEKMQ (reference sequence). The V gene end was trimmed by 3 bases and the J gene end by 8 bases; junction bases not matched to a gene: 7. This CDR3 is 14 amino acids long. DNA of the CDR3: TGTGCCAGCAGCTTCGGGGGGACCCCTCATGAGCAGTTCTTC. This codes for CASSFGGTPHEQFF.

The chain carries TRBV29-1 and TRBJ2-7; 13 nucleotides line up with TRBD2. Germline V gene data show CDR1 as SQVTM and CDR2 as ANQGSEA. This CDR3 contains 16 residues. Unmatched junction bases numbered 10, after V lost 6 bases and J lost 2 bases. The CDR3 is CSVPGLAGQFAYEQYF. DNA for the CDR3: TGCAGCGTCCCGGGACTAGCGGGGCAGTTCGCCTACGAGCAGTACTTC.

This sequence joins TRBV11-2 and TRBJ2-5, with 15 bases aligning to TRBD2. Germline lookup yields CDR1 SGHAT and CDR2 FQNNGV. Losses at the gene ends were 10 bases for V and 2 bases for J; bases not matched to a gene: 8. The CDR3 runs to 16 residues. CDR3 nucleotide sequence: TGTGCCACCCAGGGACTAGCGGGAGGAGTACAAGAGACCCAGTACTTC. Translated, it gives CATQGLAGGVQETQYF.

The chain uses TRBV19 and TRBJ1-1; the match to TRBD1 covers 7 bases. From germline, CDR1 is LNHDA and CDR2 SQIVND (reference sequence). This CDR3 contains 14 residues. J lost 4 bases, V lost 1 base, and 3 bases had no gene match. The DNA of the CDR3 is TGTGCCAGTAGTATAGTAGGGGGCACCACTGAAGCTTTCTTT. Its protein is CASSIVGGTTEAFF. The variable domain in full, completed from reference TRBV19 and TRBJ1-1, reads DGGITQSPKYLFRKEGQNVTLSCEQNLNHDAMYWYRQDPGQGLRLIYYSQIVNDFQKGDIAEGYSVSREKKESFPLTVTSAQKNPTAFYLCASSIVGGTTEAFFGQGTRLTVV.